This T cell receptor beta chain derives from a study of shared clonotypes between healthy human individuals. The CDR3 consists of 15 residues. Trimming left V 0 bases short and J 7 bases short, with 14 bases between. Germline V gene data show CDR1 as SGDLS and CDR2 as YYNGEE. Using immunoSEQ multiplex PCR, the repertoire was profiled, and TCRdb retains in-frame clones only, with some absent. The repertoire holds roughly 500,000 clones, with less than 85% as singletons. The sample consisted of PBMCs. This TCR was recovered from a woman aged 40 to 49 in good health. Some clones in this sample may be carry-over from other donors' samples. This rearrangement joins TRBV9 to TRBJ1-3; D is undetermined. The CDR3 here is CASSVAGMGKNTIYF. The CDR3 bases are TGTGCCAGCAGCGTAGCCGGGATGGGTAAGAACACCATATATTTT.